Listed below are T cell receptor beta chains from one sample, sequenced in a study of PD-1 blockade in classical Hodgkin lymphoma. Libraries were prepared by immunoSEQ multiplex PCR; TCRdb keeps only in-frame clonotypes and omits some of them. The sample holds about 26,000 clones, roughly 82% seen once. Material: peripheral blood mononuclear cells (PBMCs), obtained before the second cycle of nivolumab. The receptors derive from a human donor with classical Hodgkin lymphoma. Both conserved end residues are part of each CDR3. D genes are given only for firm matches. Some rows mark clone size as missing; the rest say once, few, many or name a class of expanded clone.

J gene | D gene | CDR3 length | clone size | V gene | CDR3 DNA | CDR3 protein
TRBJ1-3 | NA | 15 | NA | TRBV4-3 | TGCGCCAGCAGCCAAGGGGGAATTGGAGGAAACACCATATATTTT | CASSQGGIGGNTIYF
TRBJ1-2 | TRBD1 | 15 | NA | TRBV28 | TGTGCCAGCAGTTTGGCAGGGGGCGCGAACTATGGCTACACCTTC | CASSLAGGANYGYTF
TRBJ1-3 | NA | 12 | NA | TRBV6-1 | TGTGCCAGCAGTGACAACAGGGACACCATATATTTT | CASSDNRDTIYF
TRBJ1-1 | NA | 13 | once | TRBV10-3 | TGTGCCATCACCTCAGAGAGCAACACTGAAGCTTTCTTT | CAITSESNTEAFF
TRBJ2-7 | NA | 19 | NA | TRBV4-3 | TGCGCCAGCAGCCAACACCGACCCGTTCGATGGGGGCGATCCTACGAGCAGTACTTC | CASSQHRPVRWGRSYEQYF
TRBJ2-2 | NA | 13 | few | TRBV28 | TGTGCCAGCAGCCAACAGCCAACCGGGGAGCTGTTTTTT | CASSQQPTGELFF
TRBJ1-2 | NA | 15 | NA | TRBV7-6 | TGTGCCAGCAGCCCAAGGGCCGATCAGGGCTATGGCTACACCTTC | CASSPRADQGYGYTF
TRBJ1-1 | NA | 15 | NA | TRBV7-2 | TGTGCCAGCAGCCCTTGGGCTGGGGGGAACACTGAAGCTTTCTTT | CASSPWAGGNTEAFF
TRBJ1-1 | NA | 19 | NA | TRBV7-9 | TGTGCCAGCAGCTTAGACCAAAACAGGGAAGTTGGGGTGGTTACTGAAGCTTTCTTT | CASSLDQNREVGVVTEAFF
TRBJ1-6 | NA | 13 | NA | TRBV25-1 | TGTGCCAGCAGTGCCGGGGCCAATTCACCCCTCCACTTT | CASSAGANSPLHF
TRBJ2-7 | NA | 15 | NA | TRBV7-2 | TGTGCCAGCACTTATACAGGGGGGGTCTCCTACGAGCAGTACTTC | CASTYTGGVSYEQYF
TRBJ2-3 | NA | 16 | NA | TRBV2 | TGTGCCAGCACCCGTTCAGGGTCACCAAGCACAGATACGCAGTATTTT | CASTRSGSPSTDTQYF
TRBJ1-2 | NA | 13 | NA | TRBV19 | TGTGCCAGTAGTATGGGTACAAGGGATGGCTACACCTTC | CASSMGTRDGYTF
TRBJ1-5 | NA | 15 | NA | TRBV19 | TGTGCCAGTAGTATCGGCCAGGACAGCCTTAGGCCCCAGCATTTT | CASSIGQDSLRPQHF
TRBJ1-5 | NA | 11 | NA | TRBV7-9 | TGTGCCAGCGAGGAGGAGGGTCTCCAGCATTTT | CASEEEGLQHF
TRBJ2-1 | NA | 13 | NA | TRBV6-4 | TGTGCCAGCAGTGAAAGAGGGAATGATGAGCAGTTCTTC | CASSERGNDEQFF
TRBJ1-1 | NA | 14 | medium-sized | TRBV19 | TGTGCCAGTAGTACGCCGGACCCTTCGACTGAAGCTTTCTTT | CASSTPDPSTEAFF
TRBJ2-5 | NA | 14 | NA | TRBV19 | TGTGCCAGTAGTATAGGGGACCTGGGGGGGACCCAGTACTTC | CASSIGDLGGTQYF
TRBJ1-5 | NA | 16 | once | TRBV19 | TGTGCCAGTATAGATAGGGGTTTCCTAAGCAATCAGCCCCAGCATTTT | CASIDRGFLSNQPQHF
TRBJ1-2 | NA | 14 | NA | TRBV7-6 | TGTGCCAGCAGCTTAGGGGGCCTAGACTATGGCTACACCTTC | CASSLGGLDYGYTF
TRBJ2-2 | NA | 14 | NA | TRBV4-1 | TGCGCCAGCAGCCACCCCGGGAAGTCCGGGGAGCTGTTTTTT | CASSHPGKSGELFF
TRBJ1-3 | TRBD1 | 15 | NA | TRBV14 | TGTGCCAGCAGCGCCGACAGGGGCTCTGGAAACACCATATATTTT | CASSADRGSGNTIYF
TRBJ2-2 | NA | 14 | NA | TRBV7-3 | TGTGCCAGCAGCCTCACCGGATACACCGGGGAGCTGTTTTTT | CASSLTGYTGELFF
TRBJ2-5 | TRBD2 | 14 | NA | TRBV5-8 | TGTGCCAGCAGGAGCGGGGGGGCCTTGGAGACCCAGTACTTC | CASRSGGALETQYF
TRBJ1-1 | NA | 15 | NA | TRBV28 | TGTGCCAGCAGTTTGTTCACCCGGAGGAACACTGAAGCTTTCTTT | CASSLFTRRNTEAFF
TRBJ1-1 | NA | 12 | once | TRBV6-6 | TGTGCCAGCCGGCCGGGGGCCCCTGAAGCTTTCTTT | CASRPGAPEAFF
TRBJ2-7 | NA | 14 | NA | TRBV27 | TGTGCCAGCCAAGTGGGACGGAATTCCTACGAGCAGTACTTC | CASQVGRNSYEQYF
TRBJ2-1 | TRBD2 | 15 | once | TRBV28 | TGTGCCAGCGGCCCTAGCGGGGGGGCTACGAATGAGCAGTTCTTC | CASGPSGGATNEQFF
TRBJ2-1 | NA | 17 | once | TRBV29-1 | TGCAGCGGATACGATAGGGCTCAGGGGGGCTCCTACAATGAGCAGTTCTTC | CSGYDRAQGGSYNEQFF
TRBJ1-1 | NA | 13 | NA | TRBV30 | TGTGCCTGGAGTTTGAGCTCGAACACTGAAGCTTTCTTT | CAWSLSSNTEAFF
TRBJ2-2 | NA | 14 | NA | TRBV4-3 | TGCGCCAGCAGCCAAGTTGGGACCCCCGGGGAGCTGTTTTTT | CASSQVGTPGELFF
TRBJ2-3 | TRBD1 | 15 | NA | TRBV29-1 | TGCAGCGTTGAAACGTTAACAGGGGCAACAGATACGCAGTATTTT | CSVETLTGATDTQYF
TRBJ1-2 | NA | 14 | NA | TRBV11-3 | TGTGCCAGCAGCTTGAACGGGGGGATAGATGGCTACACCTTC | CASSLNGGIDGYTF
TRBJ1-4 | NA | 12 | once | TRBV7-9 | TGTGCCAGCAGCTTAGCAGGTCGCGAACTGTTTTTT | CASSLAGRELFF
TRBJ2-3 | NA | 15 | NA | TRBV6-1 | TGTGCCAGCAGTGAATCAGGGTGGAGCACAGATACGCAGTATTTT | CASSESGWSTDTQYF
TRBJ2-1 | TRBD1 | 14 | NA | TRBV27 | TGTGCCAGCAGCCGGGACAGGGGGAATTTCGGACAGTTCTTC | CASSRDRGNFGQFF
TRBJ1-2 | TRBD1 | 13 | NA | TRBV7-9 | TGTGCCAGCAGCAACGGACAGGGCCATGGCTACACCTTC | CASSNGQGHGYTF
TRBJ1-2 | NA | 13 | NA | TRBV5-6 | TGTGCCAGCAGCTTGGGCCAGGACTATGGCTACACCTTC | CASSLGQDYGYTF
TRBJ1-2 | NA | 15 | medium-sized | TRBV7-9 | TGTGCCAGCAGCTGGGCGGATAGTGCTAACTATGGCTACACCTTC | CASSWADSANYGYTF
TRBJ2-3 | NA | 12 | few | TRBV6-1 | TGTGCCAGCAGTGTTCAGACAGATACGCAGTATTTT | CASSVQTDTQYF
TRBJ2-1 | NA | 12 | once | TRBV7-9 | TGTGCCAGCAGCTTAGGAAAGAATGAGCAGTTCTTC | CASSLGKNEQFF
TRBJ1-5 | NA | 14 | few | TRBV19 | TGTGCCAGTAGTATACAAGGGGTTAACCAGCCCCAGCATTTT | CASSIQGVNQPQHF
TRBJ2-7 | NA | 14 | once | TRBV30 | TGTGCCTGGAGTGTATATTCGGACAGCTCCGAGCAGTACTTC | CAWSVYSDSSEQYF
TRBJ2-3 | NA | 13 | NA | TRBV6-6 | TGTGCCAGCAGTTACTCGAGTGCAGATACGCAGTATTTT | CASSYSSADTQYF
TRBJ1-5 | NA | 16 | NA | TRBV6-5 | TGTGCCAGCAGTTACGTGTGGGGGCAAGGCAATCAGCCCCAGCATTTT | CASSYVWGQGNQPQHF
TRBJ1-3 | NA | 14 | NA | TRBV7-2 | TGTGCCAGCAGCTTAGAAAGAGCCGGAAACACCATATATTTT | CASSLERAGNTIYF
TRBJ1-2 | NA | 12 | NA | TRBV29-1 | TGCAGCGTTGAAGCAAGAGCTTATGGCTACACCTTC | CSVEARAYGYTF
TRBJ2-2 | TRBD1 | 17 | NA | TRBV4-3 | TGCGCCAGCAGCCAAGGAGTGGACAGGGTCAGAACCGGGGAGCTGTTTTTT | CASSQGVDRVRTGELFF
TRBJ2-5 | NA | 13 | NA | TRBV5-1 | TGCGCCAGCAGCAAGGACGGGAAAGAGACCCAGTACTTC | CASSKDGKETQYF